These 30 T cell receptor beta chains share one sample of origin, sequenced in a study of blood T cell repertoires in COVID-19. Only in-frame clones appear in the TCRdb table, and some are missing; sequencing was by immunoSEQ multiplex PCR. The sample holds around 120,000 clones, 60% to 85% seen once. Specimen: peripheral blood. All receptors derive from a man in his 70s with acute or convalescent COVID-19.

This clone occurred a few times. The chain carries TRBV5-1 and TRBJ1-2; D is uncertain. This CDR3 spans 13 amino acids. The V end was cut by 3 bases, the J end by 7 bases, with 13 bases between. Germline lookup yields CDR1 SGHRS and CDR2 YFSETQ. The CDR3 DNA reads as TGCGCCAGCAGCTCCCCCCCGGGGTCTGGCTACACCTTC. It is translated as CASSSPPGSGYTF.

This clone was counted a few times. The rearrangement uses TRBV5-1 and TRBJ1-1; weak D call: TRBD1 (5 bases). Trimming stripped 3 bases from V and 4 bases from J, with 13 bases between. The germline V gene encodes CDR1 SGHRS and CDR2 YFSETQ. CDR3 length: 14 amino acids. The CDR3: CASSSGGEFTEAFF. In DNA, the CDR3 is TGCGCCAGCAGCTCTGGAGGGGAATTCACTGAAGCTTTCTTT.

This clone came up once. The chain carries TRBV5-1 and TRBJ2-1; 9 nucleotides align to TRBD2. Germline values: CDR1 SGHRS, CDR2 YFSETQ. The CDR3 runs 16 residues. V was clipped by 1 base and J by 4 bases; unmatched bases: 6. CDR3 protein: CASSLSIAGVYNEQFF. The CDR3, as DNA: TGCGCCAGCAGCTTGTCTATAGCGGGGGTGTACAATGAGCAGTTCTTC. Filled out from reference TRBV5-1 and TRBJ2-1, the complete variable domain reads KAGVTQTPRYLIKTRGQQVTLSCSPISGHRSVSWYQQTPGQGLQFLFEYFSETQRNKGNFPGRFSGRQFSNSRSEMNVSTLELGDSALYLCASSLSIAGVYNEQFFGPGTRLTVL.

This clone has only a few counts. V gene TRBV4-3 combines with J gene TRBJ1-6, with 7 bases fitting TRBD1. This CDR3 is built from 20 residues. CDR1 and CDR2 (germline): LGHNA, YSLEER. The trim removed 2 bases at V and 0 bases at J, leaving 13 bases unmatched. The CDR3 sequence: CASSQFTGTAVSSYNSPLHF. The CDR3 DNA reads TGCGCCAGCAGCCAATTCACCGGGACAGCCGTCAGCTCCTATAATTCACCCCTCCACTTT.

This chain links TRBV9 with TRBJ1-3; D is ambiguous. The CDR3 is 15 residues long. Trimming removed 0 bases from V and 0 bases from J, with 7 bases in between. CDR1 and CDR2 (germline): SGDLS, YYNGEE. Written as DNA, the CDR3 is TGTGCCAGCAGCGTAGTAGATAGCTCTGGAAACACCATATATTTT. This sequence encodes CASSVVDSSGNTIYF.

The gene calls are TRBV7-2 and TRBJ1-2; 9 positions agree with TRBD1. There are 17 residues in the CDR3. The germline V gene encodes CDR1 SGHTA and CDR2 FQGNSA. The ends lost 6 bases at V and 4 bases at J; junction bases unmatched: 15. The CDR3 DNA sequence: TGTGCCAGCAGGGGCAACAGGGGGCTCCTGGGCGCCTATGGCTACACCTTC. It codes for CASRGNRGLLGAYGYTF.

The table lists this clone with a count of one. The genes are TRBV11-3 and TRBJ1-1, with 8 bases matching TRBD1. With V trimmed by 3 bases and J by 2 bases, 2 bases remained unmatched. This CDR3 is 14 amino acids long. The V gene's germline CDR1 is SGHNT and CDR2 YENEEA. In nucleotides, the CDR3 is TGTGCCAGCAGCTTCGGACAGGGAAACACTGAAGCTTTCTTT. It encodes CASSFGQGNTEAFF.

The CDR3 DNA is TGTGCCAGCAGCGAGGGACAGGGGGCTGAAAAACTGTTTTTT. It codes for CASSEGQGAEKLFF. This rearrangement joins TRBV7-8 to TRBJ1-4; TRBD1 matches 12 bases. J lost 7 bases, V lost 5 bases, and 2 bases had no gene match. Germline-derived CDR1 and CDR2 are SGHVS and FQNEAQ. The CDR3 sequence is 14 residues long.

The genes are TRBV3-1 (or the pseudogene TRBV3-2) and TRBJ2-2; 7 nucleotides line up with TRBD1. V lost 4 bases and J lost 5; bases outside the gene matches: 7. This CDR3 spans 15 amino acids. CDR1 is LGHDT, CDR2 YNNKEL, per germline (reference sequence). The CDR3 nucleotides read TGTGCCAGCAGCCTCGGACAGGTTGATACCGGGGAGCTGTTTTTT. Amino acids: CASSLGQVDTGELFF.

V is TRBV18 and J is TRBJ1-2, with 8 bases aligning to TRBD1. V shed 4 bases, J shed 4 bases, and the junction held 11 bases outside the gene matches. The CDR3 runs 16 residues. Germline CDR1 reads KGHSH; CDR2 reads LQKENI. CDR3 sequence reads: CASSRSEDRATYGYTF. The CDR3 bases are TGTGCCAGCTCACGGTCTGAGGACAGGGCTACCTATGGCTACACCTTC.

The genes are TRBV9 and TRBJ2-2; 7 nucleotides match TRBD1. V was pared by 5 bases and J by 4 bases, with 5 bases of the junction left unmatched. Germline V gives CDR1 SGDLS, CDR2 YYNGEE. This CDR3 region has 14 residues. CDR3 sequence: CASSEQGITGELFF. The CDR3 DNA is TGTGCCAGCAGTGAACAGGGGATCACCGGGGAGCTGTTTTTT.

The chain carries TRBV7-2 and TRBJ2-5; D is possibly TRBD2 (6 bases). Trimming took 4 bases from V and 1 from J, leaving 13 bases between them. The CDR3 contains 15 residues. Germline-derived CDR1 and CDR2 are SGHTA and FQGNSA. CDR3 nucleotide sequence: TGTGCCAGCAGCTCCTTTCCGCGGGGCCAAGAGACCCAGTACTTC. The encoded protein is CASSSFPRGQETQYF.

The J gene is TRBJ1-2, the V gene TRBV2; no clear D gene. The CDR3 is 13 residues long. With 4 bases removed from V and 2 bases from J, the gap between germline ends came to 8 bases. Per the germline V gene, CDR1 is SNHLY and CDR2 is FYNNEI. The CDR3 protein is CASSVRYNYGYTF. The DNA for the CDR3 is TGTGCCAGCAGTGTGCGCTACAACTATGGCTACACCTTC.

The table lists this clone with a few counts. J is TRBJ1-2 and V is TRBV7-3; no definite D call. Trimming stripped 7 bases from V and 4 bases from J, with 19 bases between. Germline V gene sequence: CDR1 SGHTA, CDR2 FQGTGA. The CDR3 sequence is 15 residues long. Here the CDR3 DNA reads TGTGCCAGCACCCCTCTACCACTGGGCCGCTATGGCTACACCTTC. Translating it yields CASTPLPLGRYGYTF.

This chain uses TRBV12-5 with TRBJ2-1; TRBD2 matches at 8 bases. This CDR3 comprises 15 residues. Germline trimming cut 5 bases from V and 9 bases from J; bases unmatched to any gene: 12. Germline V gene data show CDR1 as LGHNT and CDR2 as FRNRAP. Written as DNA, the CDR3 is TGTGCTAGTGGTAGGAGCGGGGGTCCTGGAGGTGAGCAGTTCTTC. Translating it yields CASGRSGGPGGEQFF.

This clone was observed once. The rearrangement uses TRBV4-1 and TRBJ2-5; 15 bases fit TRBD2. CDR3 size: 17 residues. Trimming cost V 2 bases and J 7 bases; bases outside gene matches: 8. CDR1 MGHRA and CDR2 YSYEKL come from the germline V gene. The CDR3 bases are TGCGCCAGCAGCCAATCTGGGACTAGCGGGGGGTTGGGGACCCAGTACTTC. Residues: CASSQSGTSGGLGTQYF.

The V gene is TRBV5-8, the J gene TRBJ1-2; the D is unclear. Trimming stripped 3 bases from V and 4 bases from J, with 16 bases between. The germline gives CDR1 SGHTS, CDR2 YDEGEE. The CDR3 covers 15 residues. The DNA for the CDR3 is TGTGCCAGCAGCTCCTGGTATGGGCCCCTCTATGGCTACACCTTC. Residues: CASSSWYGPLYGYTF.

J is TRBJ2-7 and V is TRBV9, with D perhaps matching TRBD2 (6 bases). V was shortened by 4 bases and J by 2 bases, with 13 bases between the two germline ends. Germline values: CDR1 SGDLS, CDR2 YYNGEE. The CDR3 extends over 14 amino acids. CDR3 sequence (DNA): TGTGCCAGCAGCCCCTCGGGAGAAACCTACGAGCAGTACTTC. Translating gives CASSPSGETYEQYF.

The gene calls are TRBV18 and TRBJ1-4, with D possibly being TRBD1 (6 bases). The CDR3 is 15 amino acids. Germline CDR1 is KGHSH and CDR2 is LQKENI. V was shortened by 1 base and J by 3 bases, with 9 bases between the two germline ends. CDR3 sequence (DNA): TGTGCCAGCTCACCACACAGGGATCCTAATGAAAAACTGTTTTTT. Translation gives CASSPHRDPNEKLFF. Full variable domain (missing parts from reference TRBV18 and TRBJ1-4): NAGVMQNPRHLVRRRGQEARLRCSPMKGHSHVYWYRQLPEEGLKFMVYLQKENIIDESGMPKERFSAEFPKEGPSILRIQQVVRGDSAAYFCASSPHRDPNEKLFFGSGTQLSVL.

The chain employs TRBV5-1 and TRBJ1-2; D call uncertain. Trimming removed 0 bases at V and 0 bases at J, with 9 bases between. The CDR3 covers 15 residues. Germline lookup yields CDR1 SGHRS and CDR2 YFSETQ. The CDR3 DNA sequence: TGCGCCAGCAGCTTGGCCCCGGGGACTAACTATGGCTACACCTTC. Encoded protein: CASSLAPGTNYGYTF.

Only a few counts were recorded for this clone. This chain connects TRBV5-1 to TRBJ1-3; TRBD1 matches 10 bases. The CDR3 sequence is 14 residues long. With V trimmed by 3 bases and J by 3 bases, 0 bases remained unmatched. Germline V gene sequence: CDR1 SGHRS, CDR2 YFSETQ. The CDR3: CASSWDRGGNTIYF. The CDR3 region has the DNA TGCGCCAGCAGCTGGGACAGGGGTGGAAACACCATATATTTT.

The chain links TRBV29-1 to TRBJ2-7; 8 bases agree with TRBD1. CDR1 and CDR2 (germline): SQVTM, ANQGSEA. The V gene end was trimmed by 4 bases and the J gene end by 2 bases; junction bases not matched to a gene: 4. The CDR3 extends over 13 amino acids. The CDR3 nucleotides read TGCAGCGTTGGACAGGGGATAACCTACGAGCAGTACTTC. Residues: CSVGQGITYEQYF.

The CDR3 nucleotides are TGTGCCAGCAGCTTGGTGGGGAGGGGGGGCCGCAATGAGCAGTTCTTC. Translating gives CASSLVGRGGRNEQFF. The chain couples TRBV7-6 to TRBJ2-1; TRBD2 is a possible D gene (7 bases). The CDR3 spans 16 residues. V was clipped by 3 bases and J by 6 bases, with 18 bases between them. CDR1 is SGHVS, CDR2 FNYEAQ, per germline.

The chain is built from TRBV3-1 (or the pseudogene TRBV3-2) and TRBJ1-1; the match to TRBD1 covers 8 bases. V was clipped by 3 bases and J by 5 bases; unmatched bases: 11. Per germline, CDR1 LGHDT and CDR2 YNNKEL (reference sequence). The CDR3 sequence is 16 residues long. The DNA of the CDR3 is TGTGCCAGCAGCCACTTCAACTTCGGACAGGGTACTGAAGCTTTCTTT. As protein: CASSHFNFGQGTEAFF.

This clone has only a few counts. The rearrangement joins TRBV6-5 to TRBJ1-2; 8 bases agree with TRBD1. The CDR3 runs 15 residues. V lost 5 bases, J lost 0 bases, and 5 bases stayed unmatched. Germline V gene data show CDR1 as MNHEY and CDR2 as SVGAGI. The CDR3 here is CASSNPRGPNYGYTF. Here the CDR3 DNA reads TGTGCCAGCAGTAACCCCAGGGGGCCTAACTATGGCTACACCTTC.

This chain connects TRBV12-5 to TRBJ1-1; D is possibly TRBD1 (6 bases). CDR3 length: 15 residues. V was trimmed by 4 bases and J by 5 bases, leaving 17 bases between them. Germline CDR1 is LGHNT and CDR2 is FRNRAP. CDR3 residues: CASGYYRVAGTEAFF. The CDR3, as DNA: TGTGCTAGTGGTTATTACAGGGTAGCGGGTACTGAAGCTTTCTTT.

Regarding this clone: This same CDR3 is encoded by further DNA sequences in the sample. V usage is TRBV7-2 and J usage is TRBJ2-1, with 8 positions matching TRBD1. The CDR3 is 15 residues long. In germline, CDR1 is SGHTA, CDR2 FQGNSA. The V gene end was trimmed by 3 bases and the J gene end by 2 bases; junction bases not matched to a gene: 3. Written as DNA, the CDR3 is TGTGCCAGCAGCTTCGACAGGGGCACCTACAATGAGCAGTTCTTC. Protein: CASSFDRGTYNEQFF.

As DNA, the CDR3 is TGTGCCAGCAGTTCTACAGGGAAGCAGTACTTC. Protein: CASSSTGKQYF. The chain uses TRBV6-5 and TRBJ2-7, with D perhaps matching TRBD1 (6 bases). The CDR3 extends over 11 amino acids. Per germline, CDR1 MNHEY and CDR2 SVGAGI. With 4 bases removed from V and 8 bases from J, the gap between germline ends came to 9 bases.

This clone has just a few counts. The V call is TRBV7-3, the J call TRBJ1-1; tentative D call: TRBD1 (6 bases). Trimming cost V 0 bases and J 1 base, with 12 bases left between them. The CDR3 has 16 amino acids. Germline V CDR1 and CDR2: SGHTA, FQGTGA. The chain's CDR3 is CASSLTWSGANTEAFF. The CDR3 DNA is TGTGCCAGCAGCTTAACGTGGTCAGGGGCGAACACTGAAGCTTTCTTT.

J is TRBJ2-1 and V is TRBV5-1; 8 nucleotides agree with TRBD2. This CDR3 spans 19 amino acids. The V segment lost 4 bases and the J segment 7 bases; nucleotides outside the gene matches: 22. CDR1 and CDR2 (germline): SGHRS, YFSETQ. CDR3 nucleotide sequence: TGCGCCAGCAGCCTTCCTTTTGGGTCATTAGCGGGGAGAGGAAATGAGCAGTTCTTC. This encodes CASSLPFGSLAGRGNEQFF.